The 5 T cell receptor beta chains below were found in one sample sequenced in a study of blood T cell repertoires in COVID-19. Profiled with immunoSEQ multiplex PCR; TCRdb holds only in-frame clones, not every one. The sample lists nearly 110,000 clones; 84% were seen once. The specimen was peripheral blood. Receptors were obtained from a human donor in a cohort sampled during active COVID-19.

CDR3 in amino acids: CASSLAHPAREQYF. The CDR3, as DNA: TGTGCCAGCAGTTTGGCACACCCGGCTAGAGAGCAGTACTTC. The rearrangement links TRBV28 to TRBJ2-7; D remains ambiguous. CDR1 is MDHEN and CDR2 is SYDVKM in the germline V gene. V lost 3 bases, J lost 7 bases, and 16 bases lay in between. The CDR3 covers 14 residues.

The CDR3 region has the DNA TGTGCCAGCAGCTCGGGTATGGGCGGGAGTTTTACGGAGACCCAGTACTTC. The encoded protein is CASSSGMGGSFTETQYF. This chain connects TRBV11-3 to TRBJ2-5; 7 bases map to TRBD2. Per the germline V gene, CDR1 is SGHNT and CDR2 is YENEEA. This CDR3 is built from 17 residues. Losses at the gene ends were 4 bases for V and 5 bases for J; bases not matched to a gene: 16. Together with reference TRBV11-3 and TRBJ2-5, the CDR3 gives the full variable domain: EAGVVQSPRYKIIEKKQPVAFWCNPISGHNTLYWYLQNLGQGPELLIRYENEEAVDDSQLPKDRFSAERLKGVDSTLKIQPAELGDSAVYLCASSSGMGGSFTETQYFGPGTRLLVL.

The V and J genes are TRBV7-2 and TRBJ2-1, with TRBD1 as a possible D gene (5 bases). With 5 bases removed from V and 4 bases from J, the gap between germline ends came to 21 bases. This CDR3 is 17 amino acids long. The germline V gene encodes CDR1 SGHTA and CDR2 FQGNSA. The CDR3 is CASSPSRVSSTYNEQFF. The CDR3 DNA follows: TGTGCCAGCAGCCCTTCCAGGGTTTCTAGTACGTACAATGAGCAGTTCTTC.

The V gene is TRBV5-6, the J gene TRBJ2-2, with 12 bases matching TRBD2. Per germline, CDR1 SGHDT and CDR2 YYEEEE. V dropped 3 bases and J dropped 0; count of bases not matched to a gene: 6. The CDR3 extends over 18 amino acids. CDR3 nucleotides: TGTGCCAGCAGCTGGAGGGCTAGCGGGAGGGCGAACACCGGGGAGCTGTTTTTT. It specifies CASSWRASGRANTGELFF.

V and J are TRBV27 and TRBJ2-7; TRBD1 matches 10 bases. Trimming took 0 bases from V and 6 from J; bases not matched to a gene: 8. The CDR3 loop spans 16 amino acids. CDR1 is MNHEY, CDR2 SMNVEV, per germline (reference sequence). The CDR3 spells CASSLSPPGQGGEQYF. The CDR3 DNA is TGTGCCAGCAGTTTATCCCCTCCTGGACAGGGGGGCGAGCAGTACTTC.